The 2 T cell receptor beta chains reported below all come from one sample, sequenced in a study of cytomegalovirus exposure and HLA in healthy donors. Sequenced by immunoSEQ multiplex PCR; TCRdb stores in-frame clones only, minus some. Among 150,000 to 200,000 clones listed, about 82% were seen once. Sequencing used PBMCs. These receptor sequences come from a woman younger than 35 in good health and CMV-seronegative.

The chain combines TRBV14 with TRBJ1-2; TRBD1 is a possible D gene (5 bases). The CDR3 totals 14 residues. Germline assignment: CDR1 SGHDN and CDR2 FVKESK. Trimming removed 4 bases at V and 5 bases at J, with 14 bases between. For the CDR3, the DNA is TGTGCCAGCAGCCCCCTAGGGGCGATGTATGGCTACACCTTC. It specifies CASSPLGAMYGYTF.

This clone was seen a few times. The chain is built from TRBV10-3 and TRBJ2-7; TRBD1 matches 9 bases. Unmatched junction bases numbered 4, after V lost 6 bases and J lost 7 bases. CDR3 length equals 12 residues. Germline V gives CDR1 ENHRY, CDR2 SYGVKD. This CDR3 reads CAIRGTGQEQYF. CDR3 DNA sequence: TGTGCCATCAGGGGGACAGGGCAAGAGCAGTACTTC.